The TCR beta chain under discussion was sequenced for a study of early T cells in non-severe SARS-CoV-2 infection. Deletions cut 5 bases from V and 7 bases from J, with 15 bases between. This CDR3 has 14 residues. Per germline, CDR1 PRHDT and CDR2 FYEKMQ (reference sequence). A word on this clonotype: No antigen is known for it.

Study-wide results and caveats: A preference for anti-spike CD8 responses marked VDJdb matching, which missed private and CD4 specificities.

TCRdb reprocessed the 5' RACE reads with MiXCR, giving one entry per CDR3 protein. The table has some 82,000 distinct CDR3 sequences, about 12% seen once; the top ten hold 4.4%. The sequence derives from an adult who was a healthcare worker with PCR-confirmed SARS-CoV-2 infection or an uninfected control (not recorded which). Sample: whole blood, taken at baseline. This chain uses TRBV13 with TRBJ2-4; maybe TRBD2 (6 bases). The CDR3 is CASSQGTEGNIQYF. The CDR3 nucleotides are TGTGCCAGCAGCCAAGGGACTGAAGGGAACATTCAGTACTTC. The variable domain in full, completed from reference TRBV13 and TRBJ2-4, reads AAGVIQSPRHLIKEKRETATLKCYPIPRHDTVYWYQQGPGQDPQFLISFYEKMQSDKGSIPDRFSAQQFSDYHSELNMSSLELGDSALYFCASSQGTEGNIQYFGAGTRLSVL.